This T cell receptor beta chain was recorded in a study of metastatic and nonmetastatic thyroid tumors. Thyroid surgery took place with no prior treatment in any patient. TCRdb re-called the PCR reads with MiXCR. The profile shows about 10,000 clones, about 31% of them singletons. Germline values: CDR1 GTSNPN, CDR2 SVGIG (reference sequence). With 0 bases removed from V and 2 bases from J, the gap between germline ends came to 6 bases. This CDR3 region has 13 residues. This clone was recorded many times. Sequenced sample: tumor tissue. The TCR sequence derives from a female donor with papillary thyroid cancer or a benign thyroid nodule (not recorded which). Some clones in this sample may be carry-over from other donors' samples. The genes are TRBV30 and TRBJ2-3; no reliable D call. The CDR3 DNA is TGTGCCTGGAGTGTTGGAGTCACAGATACGCAGTATTTT. It is translated as CAWSVGVTDTQYF.